One sample yielded the 30 T cell receptor beta chains listed below, sequenced in a study of Ad26.COV2.S vaccination and SARS-CoV-2 variants (dated by TCRdb to the early 2020s). Per the publication, the treatment or condition label means: roughly 20 received Ad26.COV2.S at low or high dose, single or two shots; 5 received placebo; per-sample allocation not given. Repertoires of vaccine and placebo recipients were sequenced from samples collected on day 63 after the first injection. Library construction relied on the immunoSEQ multiplex PCR assay. Drawn from immuneACCESS, this table holds only the in-frame rearrangements with V and J called that TCRdb kept. Clones are partly lost; checked studies trace under half to an unresolved V gene and leave the rest unexplained. Counted in this sample were 350,000 to 600,000 clones; 80% to 90% of them appeared once. The ten most abundant clones make up about 1.7% of the sample.

Sequenced here: peripheral blood, sampled in a trial of Ad26.COV2.S vaccine versus placebo. These receptors were taken from a person between 18 and 65 years old who received the Ad26.COV2.S COVID-19 vaccine or a placebo.

CDR3 sequence (DNA): TGTGCCATCAGTGACCAGGGGGTCGGCTACACCTTC. Its translation is CAISDQGVGYTF. This chain uses TRBV10-3 with TRBJ1-2, with TRBD1 matching 7 bases. The germline V gene encodes CDR1 ENHRY and CDR2 SYGVKD. With V trimmed by 3 bases and J by 8 bases, 3 bases remained unmatched. CDR3 length: 12 residues.

The rearrangement uses TRBV13 and TRBJ1-2; TRBD1 matches 7 bases. Germline V gene sequence: CDR1 PRHDT, CDR2 FYEKMQ (reference sequence). V lost 3 bases and J lost 2; bases outside the gene matches: 6. The CDR3 contains 15 residues. CDR3 amino acids: CASSLPDRANYGYTF. For the CDR3, the DNA is TGTGCCAGCAGCTTGCCAGACAGGGCGAACTATGGCTACACCTTC.

V usage is TRBV7-3 and J usage is TRBJ2-2, with 10 bases fitting TRBD2. Germline V gene lookup returns CDR1 SGHTA and CDR2 FQGTGA. This CDR3 is 16 amino acids long. V gave up 1 base and J gave up 4 bases; unmatched junction bases: 3. The CDR3 nucleotides are TGTGCCAGCAGCTTAAAACTAGCGGGATTCACCGGGGAGCTGTTTTTT. Translation: CASSLKLAGFTGELFF.

The CDR3: CASSIRSAFGTEAFF. For the CDR3, the DNA is TGTGCCAGTAGTATACGCTCAGCCTTTGGGACTGAAGCTTTCTTT. The chain couples TRBV19 to TRBJ1-1; D gene uncertain. The CDR3 runs 15 residues. V was cut by 2 bases and J by 5 bases, with 15 bases left in between. In germline, CDR1 is LNHDA, CDR2 SQIVND (reference sequence).

The gene calls are TRBV9 and TRBJ2-6; D remains unclear. Germline CDR1 is SGDLS and CDR2 is YYNGEE. V was trimmed by 3 bases and J by 1 base, leaving 11 bases between them. This CDR3 is 16 amino acids long. CDR3 in DNA: TGTGCCAGCAGCGGGGGTCCGGGTTCTGGGGCCAACGTCCTGACTTTC. Protein product: CASSGGPGSGANVLTF.

To note about this clone: Other DNA sequences in the sample encode the same CDR3. The V gene is TRBV3-1 (or the pseudogene TRBV3-2), the J gene TRBJ1-2, with D possibly TRBD1 on 5 matching bases. Germline V gene data show CDR1 as LGHDT and CDR2 as YNNKEL (reference sequence). V shed 3 bases and J shed 4 bases, with 12 bases lying between them. The CDR3 has 14 residues. This chain's CDR3 is CASSQGQGLYGYTF. CDR3 nucleotide sequence: TGTGCCAGCAGCCAGGGCCAGGGTCTCTATGGCTACACCTTC.

The rearrangement links TRBV7-9 to TRBJ2-7; 8 positions agree with TRBD1. The germline V gene encodes CDR1 SEHNR and CDR2 FQNEAQ (reference sequence). The trim removed 2 bases at V and 2 bases at J, leaving 5 bases unmatched. The CDR3 loop spans 15 amino acids. The CDR3 sequence is CASSLSGTGTYEQYF. The CDR3 nucleotides read TGTGCCAGCAGCTTATCCGGGACAGGCACCTACGAGCAGTACTTC.

This clone was recorded once. The chain combines TRBV5-6 with TRBJ2-5; D gene unclear. The germline V gene has CDR1 SGHDT and CDR2 YYEEEE. V lost 2 bases, J lost 1 base, and 9 bases lay in between. The CDR3 runs to 14 residues. In DNA form, the CDR3 reads TGTGCCAGCAGCTTTCCCCACATCCAAGAGACCCAGTACTTC. Its translation: CASSFPHIQETQYF.

J is TRBJ1-1 and V is TRBV7-9; TRBD1 is a possible D gene (5 bases). Germline CDR1 SEHNR, CDR2 FQNEAQ (reference sequence). Trimming removed 6 bases from V and 1 base from J, with 9 bases in between. The CDR3 contains 13 residues. The CDR3 nucleotides read TGTGCCAGCAGACGGGGCCCGAACACTGAAGCTTTCTTT. Its protein product is CASRRGPNTEAFF.

This clone was detected only a few times. The J gene is TRBJ1-2, the V gene TRBV15, with no clear D. The CDR3 has 12 amino acids. V was pared by 0 bases and J by 2 bases, with 1 base between. Germline lookup yields CDR1 LNHNV and CDR2 YYDKDF (reference sequence). This CDR3 reads CATSRDNYGYTF. The CDR3 DNA reads TGTGCCACCAGCAGAGACAACTATGGCTACACCTTC.

This chain uses TRBV7-3 with TRBJ2-2, with 12 bases aligning to TRBD2. Looked up from germline, CDR1 is SGHTA and CDR2 is FQGTGA. The CDR3 spans 16 residues. Trimming cost V 2 bases and J 6 bases; bases outside gene matches: 4. CDR3 loop: CASSLATSGSPGELFF. DNA of the CDR3: TGTGCCAGCAGCTTAGCGACTAGCGGGAGTCCCGGGGAGCTGTTTTTT.

The chain combines TRBV11-2 with TRBJ2-3, with a weak D call TRBD1 (7 bases). The CDR3 has 18 residues. Germline V lookup: CDR1 SGHAT, CDR2 FQNNGV. Trimming took 4 bases from V and 3 from J, leaving 23 bases between them. CDR3 sequence (DNA): TGTGCCAGCAGCTCTAGGGGGGCAGGGGGAGGTGGGACAGATACGCAGTATTTT. Encoded protein: CASSSRGAGGGGTDTQYF. Filled out from reference TRBV11-2 and TRBJ2-3, the complete variable domain reads EAGVAQSPRYKIIEKRQSVAFWCNPISGHATLYWYQQILGQGPKLLIQFQNNGVVDDSQLPKDRFSAERLKGVDSTLKIQPAKLEDSAVYLCASSSRGAGGGGTDTQYFGPGTRLTVL.

The chain is built from TRBV5-1 and TRBJ1-2; D is uncertain. CDR3 length: 13 residues. In germline, CDR1 is SGHRS, CDR2 YFSETQ. V gave up 4 bases and J gave up 2 bases, with 9 bases separating them. In DNA form, the CDR3 reads TGCGCCAGCAGCGAATTAGGGAACTATGGCTACACCTTC. Residues: CASSELGNYGYTF.

The chain employs TRBV18 and TRBJ1-1; 9 bases match TRBD1. The CDR3 is 15 residues long. Per the germline V gene, CDR1 is KGHSH and CDR2 is LQKENI. With 4 bases clipped from V and 6 bases from J, the junction kept 9 bases outside the gene matches. The CDR3 nucleotides are TGTGCCAGCTCACGGACAGGGGTGGGGTTGTCTGAAGCTTTCTTT. It yields the protein CASSRTGVGLSEAFF.

CDR3: CATSRVSGGTNEKLFF. The DNA of the CDR3 is TGTGCCACCAGCAGGGTATCAGGGGGCACTAATGAAAAACTGTTTTTT. V gene TRBV15 combines with J gene TRBJ1-4; 8 positions agree with TRBD1. J gave up 2 bases and V 3 bases, and 5 bases lay outside the gene matches. Germline V gene data show CDR1 as LNHNV and CDR2 as YYDKDF (reference sequence). The CDR3 covers 16 residues.

The rearrangement uses TRBV28 and TRBJ2-7; D gene unclear. The V and J ends lost 10 bases and 6 bases respectively, with 10 bases between them. Germline CDR1 and CDR2: MDHEN and SYDVKM. The CDR3 has 10 amino acids. The CDR3 DNA reads TGTGCCACCCGGTTCGGCGAGCAGTACTTC. This codes for CATRFGEQYF.

This chain uses TRBV19 with TRBJ2-2; TRBD1 aligns across 10 bases. V shed 3 bases and J 1 base; nucleotides not matched to a gene: 8. Germline V gives CDR1 LNHDA, CDR2 SQIVND (reference sequence). The CDR3 covers 18 residues. CDR3 DNA sequence: TGTGCCAGTAGTATCCCCCCGGGACAGGGGTTGAACACCGGGGAGCTGTTTTTT. Residues: CASSIPPGQGLNTGELFF.

This clone was seen more than once but under ten times. The genes are TRBV7-9 and TRBJ1-1; no clear D. The V end was cut by 3 bases, the J end by 6 bases, with 5 bases between. The CDR3 loop spans 11 amino acids. Germline-derived CDR1 and CDR2 are SEHNR and FQNEAQ (reference sequence). CDR3 DNA: TGTGCCAGCAGCTTTCGGTCTGAAGCTTTCTTT. Protein product: CASSFRSEAFF.

The DNA of the CDR3 is TGTGCCAGCAGCCAAGACGGTAGCGGAGGCCCCTACGAGCAGTACTTC. Amino acid sequence: CASSQDGSGGPYEQYF. This chain links TRBV4-2 with TRBJ2-7, with D possibly being TRBD2 (6 bases). CDR1 is LGHNA and CDR2 is YNFKEQ in the germline V gene. V lost 0 bases to trimming and J lost 2 bases, with 14 bases between them. This CDR3 has 16 amino acids.

J is TRBJ1-1 and V is TRBV11-3, with D perhaps TRBD1 (6 bases). The CDR3 extends over 15 amino acids. In germline, CDR1 is SGHNT, CDR2 YENEEA. V was pared by 1 base and J by 1 base, with 10 bases between. The CDR3 sequence is CASSLGGGQNTEAFF. The CDR3 coding sequence is TGTGCCAGCAGCTTAGGAGGGGGACAGAACACTGAAGCTTTCTTT. Filled out from reference TRBV11-3 and TRBJ1-1, the complete variable domain reads EAGVVQSPRYKIIEKKQPVAFWCNPISGHNTLYWYLQNLGQGPELLIRYENEEAVDDSQLPKDRFSAERLKGVDSTLKIQPAELGDSAVYLCASSLGGGQNTEAFFGQGTRLTVV.

V and J are TRBV19 and TRBJ1-6, with 9 bases lining up with TRBD1. CDR1 is LNHDA and CDR2 is SQIVND in the germline V gene (reference sequence). The CDR3 runs to 15 residues. The junction had 8 bases not matched to a gene; V was cut back by 5 bases and J by 9 bases. The DNA for the CDR3 is TGTGCCAGTAGTGCGGGGGACAGGGAAGTTTCACCCCTCCACTTT. It translates to CASSAGDREVSPLHF. Based on the CDR3 plus reference TRBV19 and TRBJ1-6, the full variable domain is DGGITQSPKYLFRKEGQNVTLSCEQNLNHDAMYWYRQDPGQGLRLIYYSQIVNDFQKGDIAEGYSVSREKKESFPLTVTSAQKNPTAFYLCASSAGDREVSPLHFGNGTRLTVT.

The chain employs TRBV6-1 and TRBJ1-1, with TRBD1 matching over 9 bases. Germline loops: CDR1 MNHNS, CDR2 SASEGT. The J segment lost 8 bases and the V segment lost 2 bases, leaving 9 bases of the junction unmatched. This CDR3 contains 15 residues. CDR3 region: CASSEPTGGFREAFF. The CDR3 DNA reads TGTGCCAGCAGTGAACCCACAGGGGGCTTTCGGGAAGCTTTCTTT.

This clone was recorded only once. The chain carries TRBV19 and TRBJ2-3, with a tentative D call TRBD1 (5 bases). The CDR3 spans 14 residues. Trimming shortened V by 5 bases and J by 0 bases, and 9 bases separated the two germline ends. CDR1 and CDR2 from the germline V gene are LNHDA and SQIVND (reference sequence). CDR3 bases: TGTGCCAGTAGTTTAAGACAGAGCACAGATACGCAGTATTTT. It specifies CASSLRQSTDTQYF.

The J gene is TRBJ2-3, the V gene TRBV27; TRBD2 might be the D (5 bases). V was pared by 10 bases and J by 7 bases, with 21 bases between. The CDR3 extends over 14 amino acids. CDR1 is MNHEY, CDR2 SMNVEV, per germline (reference sequence). The CDR3 reads CATSTTHQLNTQYF. The CDR3 region has the DNA TGTGCCACCTCGACTACACATCAACTAAATACGCAGTATTTT.

The chain is built from TRBV7-2 and TRBJ2-7; TRBD1 agrees at 7 bases. Trimming took 3 bases from V and 2 from J; bases not matched to a gene: 4. Germline CDR1 and CDR2: SGHTA and FQGNSA. CDR3 length equals 14 residues. The CDR3 sequence: CASSLTGLPYEQYF. DNA of the CDR3: TGTGCCAGCAGCTTGACAGGGCTTCCCTACGAGCAGTACTTC.

The chain uses TRBV7-8 and TRBJ1-1; 7 positions agree with TRBD1. J gave up 4 bases and V 0 bases, and 8 bases lay outside the gene matches. The CDR3 extends over 16 amino acids. The germline CDR1 and CDR2 sequences are SGHVS and FQNEAQ. The CDR3 region is CASSLAPRGPRTEAFF. The CDR3 DNA follows: TGTGCCAGCAGCTTAGCGCCAAGGGGGCCCCGCACTGAAGCTTTCTTT.

The genes are TRBV5-6 and TRBJ2-1, with 9 bases aligning to TRBD2. The CDR3 runs to 17 residues. The junction had 7 bases not matched to a gene; V was cut back by 1 base and J by 2 bases. Germline values: CDR1 SGHDT, CDR2 YYEEEE. CDR3 residues: CASSLLTSGDPYNEQFF. As DNA, the CDR3 is TGTGCCAGCAGCTTGTTGACTAGCGGAGACCCCTACAATGAGCAGTTCTTC. The full variable domain, rest sourced from reference TRBV5-6 and TRBJ2-1, is DAGVTQSPTHLIKTRGQQVTLRCSPKSGHDTVSWYQQALGQGPQFIFQYYEEEERQRGNFPDRFSGHQFPNYSSELNVNALLLGDSALYLCASSLLTSGDPYNEQFFGPGTRLTVL.

This chain uses TRBV5-1 with TRBJ2-5; maybe TRBD1 (6 bases). This CDR3 has 14 residues. Germline V lookup: CDR1 SGHRS, CDR2 YFSETQ. Between the trimmed V and J ends, which lost 0 bases and 2 bases, there was a span of 8 bases. In DNA, the CDR3 is TGCGCCAGCAGCTTGGGGGGGCTGCAAGAGACCCAGTACTTC. Translated, it gives CASSLGGLQETQYF.

A few counts support this clone. The V and J genes are TRBV30 and TRBJ1-1; D remains ambiguous. V was trimmed by 0 bases and J by 1 base, leaving 15 bases between them. Germline CDR1 and CDR2: GTSNPN and SVGIG (reference sequence). The CDR3 extends over 16 amino acids. The CDR3 reads CAWSVPFRGSNTEAFF. The CDR3 nucleotides read TGTGCCTGGAGTGTACCCTTCCGGGGATCGAACACTGAAGCTTTCTTT.

This chain connects TRBV24-1 to TRBJ2-1; a possible D gene is TRBD1 (6 bases). The CDR3 extends over 16 amino acids. Germline lookup yields CDR1 KGHDR and CDR2 SFDVKD. V gave up 5 bases and J gave up 5 bases, with 18 bases separating them. In DNA form, the CDR3 reads TGTGCCACCAGTGTTAAGTGGGGGACAAACAACAATGAGCAGTTCTTC. Protein sequence: CATSVKWGTNNNEQFF.